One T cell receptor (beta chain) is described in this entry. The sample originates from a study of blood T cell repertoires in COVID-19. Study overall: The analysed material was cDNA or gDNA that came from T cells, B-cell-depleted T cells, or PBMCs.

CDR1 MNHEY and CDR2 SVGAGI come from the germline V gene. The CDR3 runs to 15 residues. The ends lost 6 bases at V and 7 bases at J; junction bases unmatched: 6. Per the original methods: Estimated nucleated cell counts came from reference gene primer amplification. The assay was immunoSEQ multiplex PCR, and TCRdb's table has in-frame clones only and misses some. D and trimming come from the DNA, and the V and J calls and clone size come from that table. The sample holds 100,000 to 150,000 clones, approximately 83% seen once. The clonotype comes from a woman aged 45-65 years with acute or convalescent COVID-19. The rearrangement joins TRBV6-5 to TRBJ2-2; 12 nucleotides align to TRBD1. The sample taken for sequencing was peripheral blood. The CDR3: CASRRDRGLGGELFF. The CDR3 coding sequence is TGTGCCAGCAGGAGGGACAGGGGGCTTGGCGGGGAGCTGTTTTTT.